This T cell receptor beta chain was captured in a study of cytomegalovirus exposure and HLA in healthy donors. A remark on this clone: Its antigen remains unknown.

Study results and caveats: Sequencing probably produced one cluster of sequence variants that were highly shared. Previous analysis showed most TCR beta V segments were productive about 90% or about 30% of the time.

Amplification used 60 Vbeta primers and 13 Jbeta primers. Generated by immunoSEQ multiplex PCR, the TCRdb table keeps only in-frame clones and is missing some. This table has about 160,000 clones, around 65% appearing once. V dropped 2 bases and J dropped 8 bases, with 9 bases sitting between them. Germline CDR1 MGHDK, CDR2 SYGVNS. This CDR3 has 13 amino acids. The TCR comes from a woman in her thirties or forties in good health and CMV-seropositive. What was sequenced was PBMCs. The rearrangement joins TRBV25-1 to TRBJ1-4; a possible D gene is TRBD1 (5 bases). Here the CDR3 DNA reads TGTGCCAGCAGTGAAGGGGCACGGGAAAAACTGTTTTTT. Translated, it gives CASSEGAREKLFF. Combining the CDR3 with reference TRBV25-1 and TRBJ1-4 gives the whole variable domain EADIYQTPRYLVIGTGKKITLECSQTMGHDKMYWYQQDPGMELHLIHYSYGVNSTEKGDLSSESTVSRIRTEHFPLTLESARPSHTSQYLCASSEGAREKLFFGSGTQLSVL.